The rows below give T cell receptor beta chains drawn from one sample of a study of control samples from healthy donors and cancer patients. The table came from immunoSEQ multiplex PCR; TCRdb's copy has only in-frame clones and leaves some out. The sample shows 95,000 to 100,000 clones, roughly 86% of them seen only once. The specimen was blood. The receptors stem from a man between 60 and 75 years old in good health. Each CDR3 is given with its conserved first and last residue. The D gene is left open where the match is weak. The listing skips clone size in some rows; elsewhere it reads once, few, many or a size class.

TRBD1 TRBJ2-2 . TRBV3-1/TRBV3-2 CASSWGQGGTGELFF TGTGCCAGCAGCTGGGGACAGGGTGGCACCGGGGAGCTGTTTTTT
. TRBJ1-5 . TRBV28 CASSLSRRPLKYQHF TGTGCCAGCAGTTTATCACGCAGGCCGTTAAAATACCAGCATTTT
TRBD2 TRBJ2-5 . TRBV7-9 CASSSGLAWETQYF TGTGCCAGCAGCTCGGGACTAGCGTGGGAGACCCAGTACTTC
TRBD1 TRBJ1-1 many TRBV18 CASSPKAGGAFNTEAFF TGTGCCAGCTCACCAAAGGCAGGGGGGGCCTTTAACACTGAAGCTTTCTTT
. TRBJ1-1 . TRBV6-5 CASSPTGLLNTEAFF TGTGCCAGCAGTCCTACGGGACTCTTGAACACTGAAGCTTTCTTT
TRBD1 TRBJ2-4 . TRBV24-1 CATSDSGGPNIQYF TGTGCCACCAGTGATTCAGGGGGTCCAAACATTCAGTACTTC
. TRBJ2-1 . TRBV5-4 CASSFPSYNEQFF TGTGCCAGCAGCTTCCCCTCCTACAATGAGCAGTTCTTC
TRBD1 TRBJ1-4 few TRBV6-5 CASSDSGGNEKLFF TGTGCCAGCAGCGACTCAGGGGGGAATGAAAAACTGTTTTTT
TRBD1 TRBJ2-7 . TRBV28 CASSLQQGGGTYEQYF TGTGCCAGCAGTTTACAACAGGGGGGTGGGACCTACGAGCAGTACTTC
TRBD1 TRBJ1-1 . TRBV28 CASRLSGQGTEAFF TGTGCCAGCAGACTCTCGGGACAGGGAACTGAAGCTTTCTTT
TRBD1 TRBJ2-5 . TRBV7-3 CASSLSGTGGRETQYF TGTGCCAGCAGCTTAAGTGGGACAGGGGGAAGGGAGACCCAGTACTTC
TRBD2 TRBJ2-3 . TRBV6-5 CASRDRGGVDTQYF TGTGCCAGCAGAGACCGGGGGGGAGTTGATACGCAGTATTTT
. TRBJ2-3 . TRBV9 CASSVEGDTQYF TGTGCCAGCAGCGTAGAGGGCGATACGCAGTATTTT
. TRBJ2-7 . TRBV5-1 CASSFDRAYEQYF TGCGCCAGCAGCTTCGACAGAGCCTACGAGCAGTACTTC
TRBD2 TRBJ2-3 once TRBV5-1 CASSSEGLGDSDTQYF TGCGCCAGCAGCTCGGAGGGACTAGGAGACTCAGATACGCAGTATTTT
TRBD2 TRBJ2-7 . TRBV2 CASTGTSSLYEQYF TGTGCCAGCACAGGGACTAGCAGTCTCTACGAGCAGTACTTC
TRBD2 TRBJ2-7 . TRBV5-1 CASSGYILAGDQYEQYF TGCGCCAGCAGCGGCTATATCCTAGCGGGAGACCAGTACGAGCAGTACTTC
. TRBJ1-5 . TRBV6-4 CASDIRGGAHQPQHF TGTGCCAGCGATATTCGAGGGGGGGCACACCAGCCCCAGCATTTT
TRBD1 TRBJ1-5 . TRBV19 CASKPGQGNQPQHF TGTGCCAGTAAACCGGGACAGGGGAATCAGCCCCAGCATTTT